What follows describes a single T cell receptor beta chain. Its antigen is as yet unknown. These data belong to a study of response to subunit inactivated influenza vaccine. Study results and limitations: The authors offered the suggestion that each seasonal influenza vaccination recruits few new T cells.

A single record per CDR3 protein comes from TCRdb applying MiXCR to the RT-PCR reads. The table has 500,000 to 650,000 distinct CDR3 sequences, 7.5% to 8.5% seen once. The CDR3 contains 16 residues. CDR1 is SGHNT and CDR2 is YYREEE in the germline V gene (reference sequence). V lost 0 bases and J lost 2, with 14 bases in between. The sample was PBMCs from blood, taken approximately 25 months after vaccination. The origin of this receptor is a man in his fifties or sixties who received an inactivated influenza vaccine. V gene TRBV5-4 combines with J gene TRBJ2-5; D remains unclear. The CDR3 here is CASSLGLGFTQETQYF. CDR3 coding DNA: TGTGCCAGCAGCTTGGGATTAGGGTTTACTCAAGAGACCCAGTACTTC.